This T cell receptor (beta chain) was identified during a study of T cells in Graves' hyperthyroidism and ophthalmopathy. Across the whole study: Staff took peripheral blood when the initial diagnosis was made, before any treatment began. Study-level points and caveats: Ophthalmopathy was model-predicted a median roughly 6.2 months pre-onset.

CDR1 is MNHEY and CDR2 is SMNVEV in the germline V gene (reference sequence). V trimming: 5 bases; J trimming: 5 bases; junction bases outside the gene matches: 8. This CDR3 has 16 amino acids. Researchers amplified the TCR beta CDR3 regions from RNA transcripts. First-round RT-PCR with HTBI primers amplified the TCR CDR3 region. TCRdb called the multiplex PCR reads again in MiXCR, with one record for every CDR3 protein. The sample lists about 350,000 distinct CDR3 sequences; about 15% were seen once. This clonotype was observed many times. Its antigen is unknown. Hyperthyroidism, newly diagnosed and lasting under 2 months, affected patients aged 18 to 65.

The material sequenced was blood. V and J are TRBV27 and TRBJ2-2, with 10 bases identical to TRBD2. This clonotype originated in a woman in her twenties or thirties with Graves' hyperthyroidism. The CDR3 protein is CASSPSSGRGTGELFF. The CDR3 nucleotides read TGTGCCAGCAGTCCCTCTAGCGGGAGAGGTACCGGGGAGCTGTTTTTT.